Shown below are 20 T cell receptor beta chains from a single sample sequenced in a study of Graves' ophthalmopathy and Graves' hyperthyroidism (dated by TCRdb to between 2017 and 2018). Instrument used: Illumina HiSeq 2000. For repertoire sequencing, the TCR beta CDR3 regions were amplified from RNA transcripts. The first round of RT-PCR was done with HTBI primers and the Qiagen OneStep RT-PCR kit, and was followed by a second round of multiplex PCR, then size selection and purification. The public reads were reprocessed in TCRdb via fastp at Q25 and MiXCR, keeping in-frame beta chains. Duplicate CDR3 protein sequences are folded into a single record with the most common DNA and genes. The sample table contains approximately 330,000 distinct CDR3 sequences; only one count was recorded for under 20% of them. The biggest ten clones account for about 12% of the sample. The sequenced sample consisted of peripheral blood. All receptors derive from an adult man with Graves' ophthalmopathy.

This clonotype appeared many times. The V call is TRBV5-1, the J call TRBJ1-1; D call uncertain. V was cut by 6 bases and J by 1 base, with 16 bases left in between. The CDR3 sequence is 15 residues long. CDR1 and CDR2 (germline): SGHRS, YFSETQ. The CDR3 sequence: CASTSDLPGNTEAFF. As DNA, the CDR3 is TGCGCCAGCACTTCAGACCTTCCTGGGAACACTGAAGCTTTCTTT.

The chain is built from TRBV6-1 and TRBJ2-7; TRBD1 matches at 8 bases. From germline, CDR1 is MNHNS and CDR2 SASEGT. The CDR3 totals 15 residues. Unmatched junction bases numbered 14, after V lost 7 bases and J lost 6 bases. The CDR3 loop reads CASTEGRLTGGEQYF. The CDR3 DNA follows: TGTGCCAGCACCGAGGGGAGACTAACAGGGGGCGAGCAGTACTTC.

This clonotype was counted many times. This chain links TRBV30 with TRBJ2-7, with D unresolved. Between the trimmed V and J ends, which lost 0 bases and 2 bases, there was a span of 11 bases. This CDR3 comprises 14 residues. In germline, CDR1 is GTSNPN, CDR2 SVGIG (reference sequence). The CDR3 coding sequence is TGTGCCTGGAGTGTAAGACCACCAGCCTACGAGCAGTACTTC. It is translated as CAWSVRPPAYEQYF. Drawing the rest from reference TRBV30 and TRBJ2-7, the complete variable domain is SQTIHQWPATLVQPVGSPLSLECTVEGTSNPNLYWYRQAAGRGLQLLFYSVGIGQISSEVPQNLSASRPQDRQFILSSKKLLLSDSGFYLCAWSVRPPAYEQYFGPGTRLTVT.

This clonotype was detected ten times or more. The V gene is TRBV28, the J gene TRBJ2-7, with unresolved D. This CDR3 has 12 residues. Trimming left V 5 bases short and J 4 bases short, with 9 bases between. Germline loops: CDR1 MDHEN, CDR2 SYDVKM. The chain's CDR3 is CASSGAVYEQYF. CDR3 bases: TGTGCCAGCAGTGGCGCTGTTTACGAGCAGTACTTC.

This clonotype showed up many times. The gene calls are TRBV6-1 and TRBJ2-5; 8 nucleotides line up with TRBD1. Losses at the gene ends were 6 bases for V and 1 base for J; bases not matched to a gene: 4. Germline assignment: CDR1 MNHNS and CDR2 SASEGT. This CDR3 contains 14 residues. The CDR3 sequence is CASRDRVGQETQYF. The CDR3 nucleotides are TGTGCCAGCAGGGACAGGGTAGGCCAAGAGACCCAGTACTTC.

A note on this clonotype: A read error may be the cause here, since a much bigger clone is one base away. CDR3 amino acids: CASSILAGAYEQYF. The DNA for the CDR3 is TGTGCCAGCAGCATTCTAGCGGGGGCCTACGAGCAGTACTTC. The chain uses TRBV7-2 and TRBJ2-7; 10 bases match TRBD2. The CDR3 totals 14 residues. The V segment lost 5 bases and the J segment 2 bases; nucleotides outside the gene matches: 3. The V gene's germline CDR1 is SGHTA and CDR2 FQGNSA.

This clonotype was seen ten or more times. CDR3 protein: CASSLALGDTQYF. CDR3 DNA: TGTGCCAGCAGCTTAGCTCTGGGGGACACCCAGTACTTC. The chain carries TRBV7-2 and TRBJ2-5; the D call may be TRBD1 or TRBD2 (5 bases each). Trimming removed 0 bases at V and 8 bases at J, with 10 bases between. The V gene's germline CDR1 is SGHTA and CDR2 FQGNSA. This CDR3 is built from 13 residues.

Concerning this clonotype itself: A much larger clone is a single base away; this may be a read error. The J gene is TRBJ2-4, the V gene TRBV2, with D possibly matching TRBD2 (5 bases). Between the trimmed V and J ends, which lost 6 bases and 2 bases, there was a span of 8 bases. The V gene's germline CDR1 is SNHLY and CDR2 FYNNEI. The CDR3 has 13 residues. CDR3 residues: CASSFGTKNIQYF. CDR3 bases: TGTGCCAGCAGCTTCGGGACCAAAAACATTCAGTACTTC.

This clonotype came up many times. The V and J genes are TRBV28 and TRBJ1-5, with 10 nucleotides matching TRBD1. V lost 2 bases, J lost 2 bases, and 12 bases stayed unmatched. Germline assignment: CDR1 MDHEN and CDR2 SYDVKM. The CDR3 has 19 residues. CDR3 residues: CASSLVRTGGYARNQPQHF. The CDR3 bases are TGTGCCAGCAGTTTAGTCAGGACAGGGGGATACGCACGCAATCAGCCCCAGCATTTT.

This clonotype was counted many times. The J gene is TRBJ1-5, the V gene TRBV6-1, with TRBD1 matching over 9 bases. After removal of 4 bases from V and 6 bases from J, the junction contained 7 bases not matched to a gene. Germline values: CDR1 MNHNS, CDR2 SASEGT. CDR3 length equals 15 residues. The CDR3 nucleotides read TGTGCCAGCAGTGTTGAGGGGACAGGGACTCAGCCCCAGCATTTT. Encoded protein: CASSVEGTGTQPQHF.

This clonotype was picked up many times. The genes are TRBV5-1 and TRBJ2-3; 9 bases are shared with TRBD2. This CDR3 region has 15 residues. Germline loops: CDR1 SGHRS, CDR2 YFSETQ. V was clipped by 1 base and J by 4 bases; unmatched bases: 4. The CDR3 DNA follows: TGCGCCAGCAGCTTGAAGAGCGGGGGGCCAGATACGCAGTATTTT. Encoded protein: CASSLKSGGPDTQYF.

This clonotype was detected ten times or more. The CDR3 region has the DNA TGCAGTGCTAGGACCGCGACTAACTATGGCTACACCTTC. This encodes CSARTATNYGYTF. V usage is TRBV20-1 and J usage is TRBJ1-2; D remains unclear. The V and J ends lost 3 bases and 0 bases respectively, with 8 bases between them. Per germline, CDR1 DFQATT and CDR2 SNEGSKA (reference sequence). The CDR3 consists of 13 residues.

Many counts were recorded for this clonotype. The chain joins TRBV20-1 to TRBJ2-7, with 8 bases aligning to TRBD2. Unmatched junction bases numbered 3, after V lost 5 bases and J lost 6 bases. Germline CDR1 and CDR2: DFQATT and SNEGSKA (reference sequence). The CDR3 is 11 residues long. The DNA for the CDR3 is TGCAGTGCTCATACTAGCGGCGAGCAGTACTTC. Residues: CSAHTSGEQYF.

About this clonotype itself: Given a much more abundant clone one base away, this may be a read error. The gene calls are TRBV27 and TRBJ2-7; D is possibly TRBD2 (5 bases). Germline CDR1 reads MNHEY; CDR2 reads SMNVEV (reference sequence). The CDR3 is made up of 15 amino acids. Here the CDR3 DNA reads TGTGACAGCAGCCCCTCTACTAGTATTCGTCCCGAGCAGTACTTC. This sequence encodes CDSSPSTSIRPEQYF.

Details on this clonotype: The junction departs from germline at one end; a sequencing error may be responsible. The rearrangement links TRBV30 to TRBJ1-3; no definite D call. This CDR3 region has 14 residues. Germline CDR1 reads GTSNPN; CDR2 reads SVGIG (reference sequence). Written as DNA, the CDR3 is TGTGCCTGGAGTGCGGTACTCTCTGGAAACACCATATGTTTT. Its protein product is CAWSAVLSGNTICF. Complete variable domain (other parts from reference TRBV30 and TRBJ1-3): SQTIHQWPATLVQPVGSPLSLECTVEGTSNPNLYWYRQAAGRGLQLLFYSVGIGQISSEVPQNLSASRPQDRQFILSSKKLLLSDSGFYLCAWSAVLSGNTICFGEGSWLTVV.

There are many counts of this clonotype. The chain carries TRBV30 and TRBJ2-5; tentatively, D is TRBD2 (7 bases). The germline V gene has CDR1 GTSNPN and CDR2 SVGIG (reference sequence). Trimming pared 0 bases from V and 7 bases from J, leaving 12 bases between. The CDR3 has 13 amino acids. The CDR3 is CAWSVRGGGTQYF. CDR3 nucleotides: TGTGCCTGGAGTGTAAGAGGGGGGGGGACCCAGTACTTC.

This sequence joins TRBV20-1 and TRBJ2-5, with unresolved D. The V end lost 4 bases, the J end lost 5 bases, and 11 bases lay between the germline ends. The germline gives CDR1 DFQATT, CDR2 SNEGSKA (reference sequence). CDR3 length: 12 amino acids. The CDR3 sequence: CSATRLRETQYF. As DNA, the CDR3 is TGCAGTGCTACCAGACTCCGGGAGACCCAGTACTTC.

This clonotype was seen repeatedly, ten times or more. V gene TRBV20-1 combines with J gene TRBJ2-7; TRBD2 matches at 7 bases. V lost 4 bases to trimming and J lost 4 bases; unmatched junction nucleotides: 10. The germline gives CDR1 DFQATT, CDR2 SNEGSKA (reference sequence). This CDR3 has 14 amino acids. CDR3 DNA: TGCAGTGCTACCCCGTCGGGAGGAGGTTACGAGCAGTACTTC. Protein sequence: CSATPSGGGYEQYF.

The table lists this clonotype with many counts. J is TRBJ2-7 and V is TRBV29-1; the D gene is possibly TRBD2 (5 bases). Germline V lookup: CDR1 SQVTM, CDR2 ANQGSEA. The CDR3 has 10 amino acids. The V end lost 7 bases, the J end lost 7 bases, and 11 bases lay between the germline ends. The CDR3 region has the DNA TGCAGCGCAGGATCGGGGGAGCAGTACTTC. Its protein product is CSAGSGEQYF.

The J gene is TRBJ2-7, the V gene TRBV28; D call uncertain. CDR3 length equals 12 residues. The V end was cut by 9 bases, the J end by 3 bases, with 12 bases between. In germline, CDR1 is MDHEN, CDR2 SYDVKM. The CDR3 protein is CASTLGDYEQYF. The CDR3 coding sequence is TGTGCCAGTACCCTAGGAGACTACGAGCAGTACTTC.